Shown below are 18 T cell receptor beta chains from a single sample sequenced in a study of T cells in localized non-small cell lung cancer. Clones were read by immunoSEQ multiplex PCR, and TCRdb kept only the in-frame ones, dropping some. The sample holds fewer than 60,000 clones, about 80% seen once. Sequencing used peripheral blood, obtained before any cancer treatment. These receptors were taken from an older female donor with stage II squamous cell lung carcinoma.

J is TRBJ2-5 and V is TRBV4-2; possibly TRBD2 for D (6 bases). V lost 0 bases to trimming and J lost 6 bases, with 17 bases between them. The CDR3 is 16 amino acids. CDR1 and CDR2 from the germline V gene are LGHNA and YNFKEQ. The CDR3 DNA is TGTGCCAGCAGCCAAGATCAAACTAGCACCGCCAAGACCCAGTACTTC. It encodes CASSQDQTSTAKTQYF.

This rearrangement joins TRBV7-2 to TRBJ2-5; 9 bases are a match to TRBD2. With V trimmed by 3 bases and J by 4 bases, 6 bases remained unmatched. CDR3 length: 15 amino acids. Germline V gives CDR1 SGHTA, CDR2 FQGNSA. The CDR3 DNA follows: TGTGCCAGCAGCTTGGCGGGGGGGCCAGGAGAGACCCAGTACTTC. This gives the protein CASSLAGGPGETQYF.

J is TRBJ2-3 and V is TRBV5-4; 10 positions agree with TRBD2. The J segment lost 10 bases and the V segment lost 4 bases, leaving 9 bases of the junction unmatched. The CDR3 runs 14 residues. Germline assignment: CDR1 SGHNT and CDR2 YYREEE (reference sequence). The CDR3 region has the DNA TGTGCCAGCAGCCCAGCGGGGGGGGACGGGGCGCAGTATTTT. This codes for CASSPAGGDGAQYF.

This chain uses TRBV7-2 with TRBJ2-7, with D hard to call. The germline gives CDR1 SGHTA, CDR2 FQGNSA. The CDR3 covers 13 residues. V was pared by 5 bases and J by 1 base, with 9 bases between. The CDR3 DNA is TGTGCCAGCAGCCGTCCCCCGTCCTACGAGCAGTACTTC. Protein sequence: CASSRPPSYEQYF.

The chain carries TRBV10-3 and TRBJ2-7; 7 nucleotides match TRBD2. This CDR3 comprises 12 residues. CDR1 and CDR2 (germline): ENHRY, SYGVKD. V dropped 8 bases and J dropped 3; count of bases not matched to a gene: 4. DNA of the CDR3: TGTGCCATCGGGGAGGGCAACTACGAGCAGTACTTC. Translated, it gives CAIGEGNYEQYF.

The chain recombines TRBV19 with TRBJ1-2, with 11 bases identical to TRBD1. After removal of 4 bases from V and 4 bases from J, the junction contained 11 bases not matched to a gene. Germline CDR1 reads LNHDA; CDR2 reads SQIVND (reference sequence). The CDR3 is made up of 17 amino acids. CDR3 sequence (DNA): TGTGCCAGTAGTACCCGGACAGGGGGCCGGGGTAGCTATGGCTACACCTTC. Protein: CASSTRTGGRGSYGYTF.

The gene calls are TRBV6-1 and TRBJ1-4; D remains ambiguous. The CDR3 contains 12 residues. Trimming removed 6 bases at V and 8 bases at J, with 10 bases between. CDR1 and CDR2 from the germline V gene are MNHNS and SASEGT. CDR3 sequence reads: CASRRTLEKLFF. The DNA for the CDR3 is TGTGCCAGCAGACGGACGCTAGAAAAACTGTTTTTT.

The rearrangement links TRBV9 to TRBJ2-1; 11 nucleotides agree with TRBD1. The CDR3 consists of 15 residues. Germline V gene data show CDR1 as SGDLS and CDR2 as YYNGEE. Trimming took 4 bases from V and 7 from J; bases not matched to a gene: 7. The chain's CDR3 is CASSPRTGGWNEQFF. The CDR3 region has the DNA TGTGCCAGCAGCCCCAGGACAGGGGGCTGGAATGAGCAGTTCTTC.

CDR3 in DNA: TGTGCCAGCAGCGGCTGGCGGGGGGGCCAAGATACGCAGTATTTT. Translating it yields CASSGWRGGQDTQYF. The gene calls are TRBV5-4 and TRBJ2-3; 9 bases fit TRBD2. CDR3 length: 15 residues. With V trimmed by 4 bases and J by 5 bases, 8 bases remained unmatched. Germline V gene lookup returns CDR1 SGHNT and CDR2 YYREEE (reference sequence).

Sample share makes this clone medium-sized. The chain recombines TRBV19 with TRBJ1-1; a possible D gene is TRBD1 (5 bases). Trimming left V 8 bases short and J 1 base short, with 14 bases between. This CDR3 spans 14 amino acids. CDR1 and CDR2 (germline): LNHDA, SQIVND (reference sequence). The CDR3, as DNA: TGTGCCAGTGGCGCAGGGACCTGGAACACTGAAGCTTTCTTT. Encoded protein: CASGAGTWNTEAFF.

The chain has TRBV7-3 and TRBJ2-5; D possibly matches TRBD1 or TRBD2 (5 bases each). V lost 1 base to trimming and J lost 2 bases, with 14 bases between them. The germline V gene encodes CDR1 SGHTA and CDR2 FQGTGA. The CDR3 runs to 16 residues. CDR3 in DNA: TGTGCCAGCAGCTTAAACGGAGGCTGGGGGCAAGAGACCCAGTACTTC. As protein: CASSLNGGWGQETQYF.

This clone showed up just once. J is TRBJ2-7 and V is TRBV18; 7 nucleotides line up with TRBD1. The CDR3 is 15 residues long. The germline CDR1 and CDR2 sequences are KGHSH and LQKENI. Unmatched junction bases numbered 7, after V lost 5 bases and J lost 0 bases. CDR3 region: CASSTGQAGSYEQYF. The CDR3 nucleotides read TGTGCCAGCTCAACCGGACAGGCCGGCTCCTACGAGCAGTACTTC.

The chain carries TRBV19 and TRBJ1-5; 11 bases are shared with TRBD1. V trimming: 5 bases; J trimming: 5 bases; junction bases outside the gene matches: 8. The CDR3 has 16 amino acids. Germline V gene data show CDR1 as LNHDA and CDR2 as SQIVND (reference sequence). CDR3 coding DNA: TGTGCCAGTAGTCTCGCCGGGACAGGGGGGGATCAGCCCCAGCATTTT. As protein: CASSLAGTGGDQPQHF.

V and J are TRBV25-1 and TRBJ1-1, with TRBD1 identical over 10 bases. V lost 5 bases, J lost 3 bases, and 6 bases stayed unmatched. CDR1 is MGHDK, CDR2 SYGVNS, per germline. There are 15 residues in the CDR3. In nucleotides, the CDR3 is TGTGCCAGCAGTTCGCGGGACAGGGGATACACTGAAGCTTTCTTT. Amino acid sequence: CASSSRDRGYTEAFF.

The V call is TRBV14, the J call TRBJ2-3; 7 bases are shared with TRBD1. V was pared by 4 bases and J by 3 bases, with 4 bases of the junction left unmatched. CDR1 and CDR2 (germline): SGHDN, FVKESK. This CDR3 spans 14 amino acids. In DNA, the CDR3 is TGTGCCAGCAGCCCTTGGACAGGAACAGATACGCAGTATTTT. This encodes CASSPWTGTDTQYF. Looking up the rest from reference TRBV14 and TRBJ2-3 gives the full variable domain: EAGVTQFPSHSVIEKGQTVTLRCDPISGHDNLYWYRRVMGKEIKFLLHFVKESKQDESGMPNNRFLAERTGGTYSTLKVQPAELEDSGVYFCASSPWTGTDTQYFGPGTRLTVL.

V and J are TRBV5-1 and TRBJ1-5; 8 nucleotides match TRBD1. CDR1 and CDR2 (germline): SGHRS, YFSETQ. The CDR3 totals 15 residues. V dropped 5 bases and J dropped 3; count of bases not matched to a gene: 7. This CDR3 is CASRTGTGSNQPQHF. For the CDR3, the DNA is TGCGCCAGCAGGACCGGGACAGGCTCCAATCAGCCCCAGCATTTT.

V usage is TRBV5-1 and J usage is TRBJ2-3, with TRBD1 identical over 7 bases. The V segment lost 4 bases and the J segment 2 bases; nucleotides outside the gene matches: 7. The CDR3 totals 15 residues. Germline V CDR1 and CDR2: SGHRS, YFSETQ. CDR3 DNA sequence: TGCGCCAGCAGCCTACAGGGGCCCCACACAGATACGCAGTATTTT. Translation: CASSLQGPHTDTQYF.

V and J are TRBV7-2 and TRBJ1-6; TRBD1 matches at 8 bases. J gave up 0 bases and V 4 bases, and 8 bases lay outside the gene matches. The germline CDR1 and CDR2 sequences are SGHTA and FQGNSA. The CDR3 is made up of 18 amino acids. The CDR3 coding sequence is TGTGCCAGCAGCTCGGACAGGGCTTTTAGCTCCTATAATTCACCCCTCCACTTT. Protein product: CASSSDRAFSSYNSPLHF.